Listed here is a single T cell receptor beta chain. This specimen comes from a study of regulatory T cells in long-lasting Graves disease. Assembly of TCR beta libraries relied on iRepertoire HTBI primers together with Arm-PCR of CDR3 regions. In the original processing: Sample data revealed some 58 TRBV and over 12 TRBJ segments. Each CDR3 protein is one row after TCRdb ran MiXCR on the multiplex PCR reads. These V and J calls derive from TCRdb rather than the authors' analysis. The sample contains roughly 510,000 distinct CDR3 sequences, around 15% of which appear only once. This CDR3 is 14 amino acids long. Germline V gene data show CDR1 as DFQATT and CDR2 as SNEGSKA (reference sequence). V lost 6 bases and J lost 4, with 17 bases in between. Regarding time point: newly diagnosed GD, antithyroid drugs for less than 3 months. RNA isolated from PBMCs was used to make the TCR library. The data were also submitted as part of a second study, on T cells in Graves' hyperthyroidism and ophthalmopathy.

The source of this sequence is a man aged 18 to 29 with Graves disease. The V and J genes are TRBV20-1 and TRBJ2-3; weak D call: TRBD1 (6 bases). This sample comprised peripheral blood mononuclear cells (PBMCs), obtained at new diagnosis, from a patient treated with antithyroid drugs. CDR3 amino acids: CSAFTGTRADTQYF. The CDR3 DNA reads TGCAGTGCCTTTACAGGGACGAGGGCAGATACGCAGTATTTT.